A single T cell receptor (beta chain) is shown here with its context. Its antigen is currently unknown. These data originate in a study of shared clonotypes between healthy human individuals. The study, taken as a whole, reports: Tissue TCR repertoires likely differ from these blood-only repertoires.

Produced via immunoSEQ multiplex PCR; TCRdb's table is partial and in-frame only. The profile shows approximately 500,000 clones, almost 97% of them singletons. Trimming cost V 6 bases and J 8 bases, with 20 bases left between them. CDR1 and CDR2 (germline): MNHEY, SMNVEV (reference sequence). There are 15 residues in the CDR3. The specimen sequenced was naive CD4+ T cells sorted from blood. The subset here: CD45RA+ positively selected. The rearrangement links TRBV27 to TRBJ2-1; D is perhaps TRBD2 (6 bases). This receptor was taken from a woman aged 25-40 years in good health. Here the CDR3 DNA reads TGTGCCAGCAGGGGAGCGGGTTCCAATCCTTATGAGCAGTTCTTC. Its translation: CASRGAGSNPYEQFF.